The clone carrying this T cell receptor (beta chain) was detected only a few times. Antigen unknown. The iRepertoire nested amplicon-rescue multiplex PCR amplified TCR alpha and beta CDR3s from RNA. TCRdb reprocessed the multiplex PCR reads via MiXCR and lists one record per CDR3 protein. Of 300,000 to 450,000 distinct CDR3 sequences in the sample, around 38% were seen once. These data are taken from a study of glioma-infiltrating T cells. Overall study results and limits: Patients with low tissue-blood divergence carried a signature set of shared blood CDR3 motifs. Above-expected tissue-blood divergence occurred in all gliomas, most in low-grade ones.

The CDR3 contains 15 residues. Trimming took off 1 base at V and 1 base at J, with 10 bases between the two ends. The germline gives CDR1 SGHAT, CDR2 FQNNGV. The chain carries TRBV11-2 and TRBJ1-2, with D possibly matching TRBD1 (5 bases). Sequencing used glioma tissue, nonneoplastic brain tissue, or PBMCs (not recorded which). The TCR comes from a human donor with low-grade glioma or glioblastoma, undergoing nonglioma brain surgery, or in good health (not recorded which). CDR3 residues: CASSLVGGVNYGYTF. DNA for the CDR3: TGTGCCAGCAGCTTAGTGGGGGGGGTTAACTATGGCTACACCTTC.